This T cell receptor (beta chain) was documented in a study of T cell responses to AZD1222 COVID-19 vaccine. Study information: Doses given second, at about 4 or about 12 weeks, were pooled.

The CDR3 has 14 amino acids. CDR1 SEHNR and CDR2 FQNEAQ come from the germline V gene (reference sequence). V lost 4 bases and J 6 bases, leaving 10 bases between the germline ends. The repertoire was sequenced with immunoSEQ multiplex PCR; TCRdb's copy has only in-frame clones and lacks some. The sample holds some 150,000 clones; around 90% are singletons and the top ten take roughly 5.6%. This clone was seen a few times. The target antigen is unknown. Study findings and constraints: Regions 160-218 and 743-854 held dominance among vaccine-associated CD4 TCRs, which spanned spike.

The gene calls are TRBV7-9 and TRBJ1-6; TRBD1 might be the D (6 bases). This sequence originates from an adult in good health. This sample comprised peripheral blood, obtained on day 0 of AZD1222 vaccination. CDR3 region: CASSSDSPNSPLHF. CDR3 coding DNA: TGTGCCAGCAGCTCGGACAGCCCTAATTCACCCCTCCACTTT.